The next 3 T cell receptor beta chains were all read from a single sample in a study of memory CD4+ T cells and cytomegalovirus serostatus. Single viable CD3+CD4+CD8-CD45RO+ cells were sorted as the memory CD4+ T cells. Generated by immunoSEQ multiplex PCR, the TCRdb table keeps only in-frame clones and is missing some. The top ten clones hold 0.88% of a sample with over 60,000 clones, approximately 85% of them seen once. The source material was memory CD4+ T cells from blood. The receptors were gathered from an adult in good health and CMV-seronegative.

This chain links TRBV6-5 with TRBJ2-3; D unresolved. The CDR3 has 10 amino acids. Trimming cost V 6 bases and J 6 bases, with 4 bases left between them. Germline CDR1 and CDR2: MNHEY and SVGAGI. In DNA, the CDR3 is TGTGCCAGCAGCCATGATACGCAGTATTTT. Protein product: CASSHDTQYF.

The rearrangement uses TRBV6-6 and TRBJ2-3; D is ambiguous. V lost 4 bases and J 1 base, leaving 9 bases between the germline ends. The CDR3 runs 14 residues. Germline loops: CDR1 MNHNY, CDR2 SVGAGI (reference sequence). The CDR3 loop is CASSFLLGTDTQYF. The CDR3 DNA follows: TGTGCCAGCAGTTTCCTATTGGGCACAGATACGCAGTATTTT.

This sequence joins TRBV4-2 and TRBJ1-2; a weak D match, TRBD1 (5 bases). The CDR3 loop spans 14 amino acids. The germline V gene has CDR1 LGHNA and CDR2 YNFKEQ. V lost 3 bases to trimming and J lost 8 bases, with 16 bases between them. CDR3 residues: CASSHDRRGEGYTF. Written as DNA, the CDR3 is TGTGCCAGCAGCCACGACCGGAGGGGCGAGGGCTACACCTTC.